The clone carrying this T cell receptor beta chain came up a few times. Method: immunoSEQ multiplex PCR; TCRdb's copy keeps in-frame clones and lacks some. This sample has thousands of clones; over 55% occur once, and the top ten carry about 18%. In germline, CDR1 is MNHNS, CDR2 SASEGT. V was clipped by 3 bases and J by 1 base, with 1 base between them. The CDR3 is made up of 12 amino acids. The data originate from a study of graft-versus-host responses after intestinal transplantation. Intraepithelial plus lamina propria lymphocytes were released by processing graft tissue. This clonotype originated in a human patient who received an intestinal transplant, so some T cells may come from the graft donor. V gene TRBV6-1 combines with J gene TRBJ1-5; D remains ambiguous. The specimen comprised ileum tissue, sampled about 32 weeks after intestinal transplantation. The chain's CDR3 is CASSESNQPQHF. CDR3 sequence (DNA): TGTGCCAGCAGTGAGAGCAATCAGCCCCAGCATTTT.